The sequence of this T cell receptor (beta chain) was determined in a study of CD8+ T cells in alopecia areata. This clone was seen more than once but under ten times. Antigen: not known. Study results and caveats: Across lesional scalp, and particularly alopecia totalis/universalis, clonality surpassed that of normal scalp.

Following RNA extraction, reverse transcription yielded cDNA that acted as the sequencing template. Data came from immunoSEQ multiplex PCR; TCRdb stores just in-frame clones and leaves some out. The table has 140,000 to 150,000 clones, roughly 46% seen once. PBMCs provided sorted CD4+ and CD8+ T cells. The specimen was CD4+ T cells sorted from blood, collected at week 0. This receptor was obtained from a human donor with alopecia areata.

The CDR3, as DNA: TGTGCCACCCGGGGGGAGCTCCAAGAGACCCAGTACTTC. It translates to CATRGELQETQYF. The chain employs TRBV18 and TRBJ2-5, with 7 bases lining up with TRBD2. This CDR3 spans 13 amino acids. The V segment lost 10 bases and the J segment 1 base; nucleotides outside the gene matches: 6. Germline V gene sequence: CDR1 KGHSH, CDR2 LQKENI.